These 12 T cell receptor beta chains were sequenced from one sample in a study of vaccination and CD4 T cells after COVID-19. No antigen has been identified for these receptors. The treatment denotes: approximately nine-day PBMC culture with coronavirus spike peptide pools or control peptides (ViraFEST assay). Harvesting of the unexposed donor's CD4+ T cells predated the COVID-19 pandemic (2011-2018). Sequenced with the Oncomine TCR Beta short-read assay was DNA taken from cultured CD4+ T cells. TCRdb recomputed calls from the PCR reads with MiXCR, one row per CDR3 protein. The sample lists about 7,400 distinct CDR3 sequences, about 35% seen once, with approximately 16% in the top ten. Sequenced input: CD4+ T cells from blood, cultured in vitro. The receptors stem from a human donor in good health.

This clonotype was detected a few times. The chain couples TRBV20-1 to TRBJ1-2, with D perhaps matching TRBD1 (5 bases). Looked up from germline, CDR1 is DFQATT and CDR2 is SNEGSKA (reference sequence). The CDR3 covers 13 residues. V dropped 1 base and J dropped 8 bases, with 14 bases sitting between them. This chain's CDR3 is CSARVGGIGGYTF. The CDR3 DNA reads as TGCAGTGCTAGAGTTGGGGGAATTGGAGGCTACACCTTC.

V gene TRBV30 combines with J gene TRBJ1-1, with D perhaps matching TRBD1 (5 bases). With 4 bases removed from V and 1 base from J, the gap between germline ends came to 7 bases. CDR3 length: 12 residues. CDR1 and CDR2 from the germline V gene are GTSNPN and SVGIG (reference sequence). The CDR3 DNA reads as TGTGCCTGGAATGGGGGGAACACTGAAGCTTTCTTT. Protein: CAWNGGNTEAFF.

The chain recombines TRBV15 with TRBJ2-7; the D gene is possibly TRBD2 (5 bases). With 0 bases removed from V and 5 bases from J, the gap between germline ends came to 14 bases. CDR1 and CDR2 (germline): LNHNV, YYDKDF (reference sequence). This CDR3 comprises 15 residues. The CDR3 bases are TGTGCCACCAGCAGAGACGCCGGACTCCCCAACGAGCAGTACTTC. This translates into CATSRDAGLPNEQYF.

This clonotype appeared a few times. The rearrangement joins TRBV7-9 to TRBJ1-1, with a possible D match to TRBD1 (5 bases). V was cut by 2 bases and J by 0 bases, with 7 bases left in between. The CDR3 extends over 14 amino acids. Germline V lookup: CDR1 SEHNR, CDR2 FQNEAQ (reference sequence). The CDR3 spells CASSLLGVNTEAFF. The DNA for the CDR3 is TGTGCCAGCAGCTTATTAGGGGTGAACACTGAAGCTTTCTTT.

This clonotype was detected only once. This sequence joins TRBV7-8 and TRBJ2-3; D gene unclear. V lost 1 base and J lost 5, with 10 bases in between. CDR1 SGHVS and CDR2 FQNEAQ come from the germline V gene. CDR3 length equals 14 residues. CDR3 residues: CASSLGTSQDTQYF. The CDR3 bases are TGTGCCAGCAGCTTAGGGACCTCACAAGATACGCAGTATTTT. Using reference TRBV7-8 and TRBJ2-3 for the parts outside the CDR3, the full variable domain is GAGVSQSPRYKVAKRGQDVALRCDPISGHVSLFWYQQALGQGPEFLTYFQNEAQLDKSGLPSDRFFAERPEGSVSTLKIQRTQQEDSAVYLCASSLGTSQDTQYFGPGTRLTVL.

V usage is TRBV19 and J usage is TRBJ2-3, with 10 bases that match TRBD1. CDR1 and CDR2 from the germline V gene are LNHDA and SQIVND (reference sequence). J was trimmed by 3 bases and V by 6 bases; bases with no gene match: 0. The CDR3 extends over 13 amino acids. CDR3 DNA: TGTGCCAGTAGGGACAGGGGGACAGATACGCAGTATTTT. Protein product: CASRDRGTDTQYF.

The DNA for the CDR3 is TGCAGTGCTAGAGTGGGACTAGCGGGAACAGATACGCAGTATTTT. Its translation is CSARVGLAGTDTQYF. The chain recombines TRBV20-1 with TRBJ2-3; 13 positions agree with TRBD2. Germline V gene sequence: CDR1 DFQATT, CDR2 SNEGSKA (reference sequence). There are 15 residues in the CDR3. The junction had 1 base not matched to a gene; V was cut back by 1 base and J by 3 bases.

The chain links TRBV12-3 or TRBV12-4 to TRBJ1-1; 7 bases map to TRBD1. V shed 7 bases and J 6 bases; nucleotides not matched to a gene: 11. There are 14 residues in the CDR3. The CDR3 DNA follows: TGTGCCAGCAATAAAAGGGACAGCGGCGCTGAAGCTTTCTTT. Its translation is CASNKRDSGAEAFF.

The chain has TRBV6-1 and TRBJ1-1; D call uncertain. This CDR3 region has 15 residues. Deletions cut 3 bases from V and 8 bases from J, with 19 bases between. Germline V CDR1 and CDR2: MNHNS, SASEGT. The CDR3 DNA follows: TGTGCCAGCAGTGACGGGTGGGCCCTACTGGGAGAAGCTTTCTTT. This sequence encodes CASSDGWALLGEAFF.

The chain uses TRBV19 and TRBJ2-2; D may be TRBD1 or TRBD2 (5 bases each). The CDR3 contains 14 residues. Germline assignment: CDR1 LNHDA and CDR2 SQIVND (reference sequence). Deletions cut 6 bases from V and 6 bases from J, with 14 bases between. Written as DNA, the CDR3 is TGTGCCAGTAGGGGGGTGATTGGCGCCGGGGAGCTGTTTTTT. Amino acid sequence: CASRGVIGAGELFF. The variable domain in full, completed from reference TRBV19 and TRBJ2-2, reads DGGITQSPKYLFRKEGQNVTLSCEQNLNHDAMYWYRQDPGQGLRLIYYSQIVNDFQKGDIAEGYSVSREKKESFPLTVTSAQKNPTAFYLCASRGVIGAGELFFGEGSRLTVL.

This chain connects TRBV18 to TRBJ1-2, with D hard to call. V was trimmed by 3 bases and J by 3 bases, leaving 8 bases between them. CDR1 is KGHSH, CDR2 LQKENI, per germline. The CDR3 consists of 13 residues. For the CDR3, the DNA is TGTGCCAGCTCACCGGAGTCTCACTATGGCTACACCTTC. Translated, it gives CASSPESHYGYTF.

This clonotype was counted between two and nine times. This chain connects TRBV2 to TRBJ1-5, with TRBD1 matching 9 bases. Germline CDR1 reads SNHLY; CDR2 reads FYNNEI. V was pared by 3 bases and J by 2 bases, with 5 bases of the junction left unmatched. This CDR3 contains 16 residues. CDR3 nucleotides: TGTGCCAGCAGTGATTTGGGACAGGGAGGCAATCAGCCCCAGCATTTT. This encodes CASSDLGQGGNQPQHF.